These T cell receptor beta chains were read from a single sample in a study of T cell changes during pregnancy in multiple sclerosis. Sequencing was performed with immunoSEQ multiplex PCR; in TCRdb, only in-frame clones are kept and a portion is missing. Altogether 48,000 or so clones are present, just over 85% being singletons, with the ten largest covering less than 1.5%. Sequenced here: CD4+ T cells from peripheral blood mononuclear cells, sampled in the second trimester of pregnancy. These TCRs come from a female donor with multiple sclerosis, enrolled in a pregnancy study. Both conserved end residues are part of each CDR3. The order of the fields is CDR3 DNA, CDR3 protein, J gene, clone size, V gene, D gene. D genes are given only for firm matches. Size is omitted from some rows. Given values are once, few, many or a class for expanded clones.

CDR3nt: TGTGCCAGCAGTGAATCAGGAAGGTCCGCCAGGGTACGGAACACCATATATTTT
CDR3aa: CASSESGRSARVRNTIYF
j_gene: TRBJ1-3
abundance: NA
v_gene: TRBV25-1
d_gene: NA

CDR3nt: TGTGCCAGCAGCGCTACGGGAGGCGGGGGGGAGACCCAGTACTTC
CDR3aa: CASSATGGGGETQYF
j_gene: TRBJ2-5
abundance: NA
v_gene: TRBV2
d_gene: TRBD2

CDR3nt: TGTGCCAGCTCTCCCCAGGGGACCTCCTACGAGCAGTACTTC
CDR3aa: CASSPQGTSYEQYF
j_gene: TRBJ2-7
abundance: NA
v_gene: TRBV18
d_gene: NA

CDR3nt: TGTGCCAGCAGCTTAACGGGGACTAGCGGGAGGAGGAACACCGGGGAGCTGTTTTTT
CDR3aa: CASSLTGTSGRRNTGELFF
j_gene: TRBJ2-2
abundance: NA
v_gene: TRBV7-9
d_gene: TRBD2

CDR3nt: TGCGCCAGCAGCCAAAGGGGGGGCAGGGGAGAGACCCAGTACTTC
CDR3aa: CASSQRGGRGETQYF
j_gene: TRBJ2-5
abundance: NA
v_gene: TRBV4-3
d_gene: NA

CDR3nt: TGCGCCAGCAGCTTGGGAGGTAGCGGAGAAGAGACCCAGTACTTC
CDR3aa: CASSLGGSGEETQYF
j_gene: TRBJ2-5
abundance: NA
v_gene: TRBV5-1
d_gene: NA

CDR3nt: TGTGCCTGGGAAAAGACAGGGGCAAGAAACACCATATATTTT
CDR3aa: CAWEKTGARNTIYF
j_gene: TRBJ1-3
abundance: few
v_gene: TRBV30
d_gene: TRBD1

CDR3nt: TGTGCCAGCAGTTCTCGAGCATCTAGCACAGATACGCAGTATTTT
CDR3aa: CASSSRASSTDTQYF
j_gene: TRBJ2-3
abundance: NA
v_gene: TRBV7-9
d_gene: NA

CDR3nt: TGTGCCAGTAGTAGCACCCGACAGGGAAATCAGCCCCAGCATTTT
CDR3aa: CASSSTRQGNQPQHF
j_gene: TRBJ1-5
abundance: NA
v_gene: TRBV19
d_gene: TRBD1

CDR3nt: TGCGCCAGCAGCCCCGGGACAGGGCCCTACTACACCTTC
CDR3aa: CASSPGTGPYYTF
j_gene: TRBJ1-2
abundance: NA
v_gene: TRBV5-1
d_gene: TRBD1

CDR3nt: TGCGCCAGCAGCTTGGCGGGGGACCCCGAGGGGGAGCTGTTTTTT
CDR3aa: CASSLAGDPEGELFF
j_gene: TRBJ2-2
abundance: NA
v_gene: TRBV5-1
d_gene: NA

CDR3nt: TGCGCCAGCAGGCCCGGGAGGTCGCAGCCCCAGCATTTT
CDR3aa: CASRPGRSQPQHF
j_gene: TRBJ1-5
abundance: NA
v_gene: TRBV10-2
d_gene: NA

CDR3nt: TGTGCCAGTAGTATAACAGGGGGAGACTATGGCTACACCTTC
CDR3aa: CASSITGGDYGYTF
j_gene: TRBJ1-2
abundance: NA
v_gene: TRBV19
d_gene: TRBD1

CDR3nt: TGTGCCAGCAGCTTATTACTCGTCGAGCAGTACTTC
CDR3aa: CASSLLLVEQYF
j_gene: TRBJ2-7
abundance: many
v_gene: TRBV11-2
d_gene: NA

CDR3nt: TGTGCCAGCAGTTGGGACAGGGGCTTACACGAGCAGTACTTC
CDR3aa: CASSWDRGLHEQYF
j_gene: TRBJ2-7
abundance: once
v_gene: TRBV6-5
d_gene: TRBD1

CDR3nt: TGTGCCAGCAGCTCGGGCAGGGCCCCCTACGAGCAGTACTTC
CDR3aa: CASSSGRAPYEQYF
j_gene: TRBJ2-7
abundance: NA
v_gene: TRBV11-3
d_gene: NA

CDR3nt: TGTGCCAGACAGGGCCAAAGCTATGGCTACACCTTC
CDR3aa: CARQGQSYGYTF
j_gene: TRBJ1-2
abundance: NA
v_gene: TRBV2
d_gene: NA

CDR3nt: TGTGCCAGCAGCCCGGGACTAGCGGGAGGCACCGGGGAGCTGTTTTTT
CDR3aa: CASSPGLAGGTGELFF
j_gene: TRBJ2-2
abundance: NA
v_gene: TRBV5-4
d_gene: TRBD2

CDR3nt: TGTGCCAGCAGTTTACTGATACCGGGACTAGCTGTGGGGGAGCTGTTTTTT
CDR3aa: CASSLLIPGLAVGELFF
j_gene: TRBJ2-2
abundance: NA
v_gene: TRBV27
d_gene: TRBD2

CDR3nt: TGTGCCAGCACCGAGGGGGGGCAGATCTACGAGCAGTACTTC
CDR3aa: CASTEGGQIYEQYF
j_gene: TRBJ2-7
abundance: NA
v_gene: TRBV6-1
d_gene: NA

CDR3nt: TGCGCCAGCAGTTCCGGGACTAGCGGGAGCACAGATACGCAGTATTTT
CDR3aa: CASSSGTSGSTDTQYF
j_gene: TRBJ2-3
abundance: NA
v_gene: TRBV5-1
d_gene: TRBD2

CDR3nt: TGCAGCGTTGAATCGGGGTCTTCAGTCGAGCAGTACTTC
CDR3aa: CSVESGSSVEQYF
j_gene: TRBJ2-7
abundance: NA
v_gene: TRBV29-1
d_gene: NA

CDR3nt: TGTGCCAGCTCAGTACTACCGGGACAGGGGGTAAGAGGGGCCAACGTCCTGACTTTC
CDR3aa: CASSVLPGQGVRGANVLTF
j_gene: TRBJ2-6
abundance: NA
v_gene: TRBV18
d_gene: TRBD1

CDR3nt: TGTGCCAGCAGCTTAGTGTACAGGGCAGATACGCAGTATTTT
CDR3aa: CASSLVYRADTQYF
j_gene: TRBJ2-3
abundance: NA
v_gene: TRBV7-9
d_gene: NA